A single sample is the source of the 27 T cell receptor beta chains below, sequenced in a study of T cell responses to AZD1222 COVID-19 vaccine. Sequenced by immunoSEQ multiplex PCR; TCRdb stores in-frame clones only, minus some. The table lists some 69,000 clones, 85% to 90% of them singletons. Sequencing was performed on peripheral blood, taken on day 0 of AZD1222 vaccination. Receptors were obtained from an adult in good health.

The V gene is TRBV6-2 or TRBV6-3, the J gene TRBJ2-3; no definite D call. The CDR3 loop spans 16 amino acids. Trimming removed 2 bases at V and 4 bases at J, with 16 bases between. Germline V gene sequence: CDR1 MNHEY, CDR2 SVGEGT. Here the CDR3 DNA reads TGTGCCAGCAGTTACCGACCTGAATCGGGTTCAGATACGCAGTATTTT. It specifies CASSYRPESGSDTQYF.

The chain couples TRBV28 to TRBJ1-2; 8 nucleotides line up with TRBD1. CDR3 length: 16 residues. Per the germline V gene, CDR1 is MDHEN and CDR2 is SYDVKM. J gave up 4 bases and V 3 bases, and 10 bases lay outside the gene matches. In nucleotides, the CDR3 is TGTGCCAGCAGTTTTTCGGGCAGGGGGCAAGGCTATGGCTACACCTTC. This gives the protein CASSFSGRGQGYGYTF.

The chain is built from TRBV6-6 and TRBJ1-1; 8 nucleotides line up with TRBD1. The CDR3 has 15 residues. In germline, CDR1 is MNHNY, CDR2 SVGAGI (reference sequence). V was clipped by 5 bases and J by 4 bases; unmatched bases: 9. Here the CDR3 DNA reads TGTGCCAGCAGTCGACAGGGGTTGGTGGGCACTGAAGCTTTCTTT. Its protein product is CASSRQGLVGTEAFF.

The V and J genes are TRBV5-1 and TRBJ1-3; TRBD1 might be the D (6 bases). The germline V and J ends were trimmed by 5 bases and 9 bases, with 21 bases remaining between them. CDR1 is SGHRS and CDR2 is YFSETQ in the germline V gene. The CDR3 length is 15 residues. The CDR3 bases are TGCGCCAGCAGGAACAGGGAGACCGGGGGCGGCACCATATATTTT. As protein: CASRNRETGGGTIYF.

V is TRBV7-6 and J is TRBJ2-3; D might be TRBD1 or TRBD2, each matching 5 bases. This CDR3 is built from 15 residues. CDR1 SGHVS and CDR2 FNYEAQ come from the germline V gene. Deletions cut 5 bases from V and 0 bases from J, with 12 bases between. CDR3 nucleotide sequence: TGTGCCAGCAGCGGAAGGGGACCAAGCACAGATACGCAGTATTTT. Its protein is CASSGRGPSTDTQYF.

This clone occurred a few times. The V and J genes are TRBV3-1 (or the pseudogene TRBV3-2) and TRBJ1-1; tentatively, D is TRBD1 (6 bases). The CDR3 length is 15 residues. V was cut by 1 base and J by 2 bases, with 11 bases left in between. From germline, CDR1 is LGHDT and CDR2 YNNKEL (reference sequence). CDR3 in DNA: TGTGCCAGCAGCCAAGTTGGGGGGCCAAACACTGAAGCTTTCTTT. Its translation: CASSQVGGPNTEAFF.

This chain joins TRBV2 and TRBJ2-7; TRBD1 aligns across 7 bases. Germline V gene sequence: CDR1 SNHLY, CDR2 FYNNEI. Trimming took 6 bases from V and 5 from J; bases not matched to a gene: 4. The CDR3 length is 12 residues. The CDR3 sequence is CASRTGNHEQYF. The CDR3 nucleotides read TGTGCCAGCAGGACAGGGAACCACGAGCAGTACTTC.

The V and J genes are TRBV18 and TRBJ1-4, with D tentatively TRBD1 (6 bases). This CDR3 comprises 19 residues. Germline-derived CDR1 and CDR2 are KGHSH and LQKENI. Trimming took 0 bases from V and 7 from J, leaving 24 bases between them. The CDR3 DNA is TGTGCCAGCTCACCACCGGGGTCGCAGGGGTACCGCTCGGGTGAAAAACTGTTTTTT. It encodes CASSPPGSQGYRSGEKLFF.

CDR3 loop: CASNLDRAGTEAFF. Written as DNA, the CDR3 is TGTGCCAGCAACTTGGACAGGGCCGGCACTGAAGCTTTCTTT. V gene TRBV21-1 combines with J gene TRBJ1-1; whether TRBD1, the table's D call, matches the DNA was not checked. TRBV21-1 is a pseudogene locus. The length of the CDR3 is 14 residues.

This clone was seen a single time. The gene calls are TRBV7-8 and TRBJ1-5; no firm D call. V lost 5 bases and J 2 bases, leaving 13 bases between the germline ends. The CDR3 contains 15 residues. The germline CDR1 and CDR2 sequences are SGHVS and FQNEAQ. CDR3 bases: TGTGCCAGCAGCCCACAATGGGATGGCAATCAGCCCCAGCATTTT. Translation: CASSPQWDGNQPQHF.

This sequence joins TRBV3-1 (or the pseudogene TRBV3-2) and TRBJ1-1; D not certain. Germline values: CDR1 LGHDT, CDR2 YNNKEL (reference sequence). Trimming pared 1 base from V and 1 base from J, leaving 13 bases between. There are 16 residues in the CDR3. CDR3 loop: CASSQGSLRSNTEAFF. CDR3 nucleotides: TGTGCCAGCAGCCAAGGAAGCCTACGATCGAACACTGAAGCTTTCTTT.

Written as DNA, the CDR3 is TGTGCCAGCAGCTCCCCCCGGGGGGGGGCGGTGAACACCGGGGAGCTGTTTTTT. Protein: CASSSPRGGAVNTGELFF. The rearrangement uses TRBV11-2 and TRBJ2-2, with TRBD2 matching over 8 bases. J lost 1 base, V lost 4 bases, and 11 bases had no gene match. There are 18 residues in the CDR3. CDR1 is SGHAT, CDR2 FQNNGV, per germline.

This chain links TRBV30 with TRBJ1-1, with 8 positions matching TRBD1. The V gene's germline CDR1 is GTSNPN and CDR2 SVGIG (reference sequence). The CDR3 covers 11 residues. The V gene end was trimmed by 3 bases and the J gene end by 11 bases; junction bases not matched to a gene: 5. For the CDR3, the DNA is TGTGCCTGGAGCGACAGGGGATGGGCTTTCTTT. Amino acids: CAWSDRGWAFF.

This clone showed up just a few times. The gene calls are TRBV4-2 and TRBJ2-7; 8 bases agree with TRBD2. This CDR3 has 17 residues. The germline gives CDR1 LGHNA, CDR2 YNFKEQ. Trimming at V came to 4 bases and at J to 0 bases, leaving 11 bases not matched to a gene. In DNA form, the CDR3 reads TGTGCCAGCAGCCCTACCGGGGGGAGCGGGGGCTCCTACGAGCAGTACTTC. It encodes CASSPTGGSGGSYEQYF.

The CDR3 DNA reads as TGTGCCAGCACCCGGGGGACAGGGGCCGGGGAGACCCAGTACTTC. Its protein is CASTRGTGAGETQYF. This chain uses TRBV7-6 with TRBJ2-5; the match to TRBD1 covers 10 bases. This CDR3 spans 15 amino acids. Germline V gives CDR1 SGHVS, CDR2 FNYEAQ. V lost 7 bases and J lost 5; bases outside the gene matches: 10.

This clone appeared many times. The genes are TRBV18 and TRBJ1-1; 9 positions agree with TRBD1. With 3 bases clipped from V and 6 bases from J, the junction kept 11 bases outside the gene matches. Germline CDR1 reads KGHSH; CDR2 reads LQKENI. There are 16 residues in the CDR3. CDR3 coding DNA: TGTGCCAGCTCACCCAGACCGGGACAGGGTGGTTCTGAAGCTTTCTTT. This codes for CASSPRPGQGGSEAFF.

The chain is built from TRBV6-4 and TRBJ1-1; 10 bases match TRBD1. From germline, CDR1 is MRHNA and CDR2 SNTAGT. The CDR3 has 16 amino acids. The ends lost 6 bases at V and 0 bases at J; junction bases unmatched: 7. CDR3 in DNA: TGTGCCAGCAGGGGAGGGACAGGGGTCGTGAACACTGAAGCTTTCTTT. Its translation is CASRGGTGVVNTEAFF.

The CDR3 is CASSRDGQGAGYTF. The CDR3 region has the DNA TGTGCCAGCAGCCGGGATGGACAGGGGGCAGGCTACACCTTC. J is TRBJ1-2 and V is TRBV2; 11 nucleotides agree with TRBD1. The ends lost 6 bases at V and 8 bases at J; junction bases unmatched: 8. The germline gives CDR1 SNHLY, CDR2 FYNNEI. The CDR3 consists of 14 residues.

The CDR3 bases are TGTGCCAGCAGTTCTCCGGGTCCGGTGGAAAAACTGTTTTTT. It encodes CASSSPGPVEKLFF. The chain links TRBV28 to TRBJ1-4; unclear D gene. The germline V and J ends were trimmed by 4 bases and 8 bases, with 14 bases remaining between them. Germline V gives CDR1 MDHEN, CDR2 SYDVKM. The CDR3 has 14 amino acids.

The V and J genes are TRBV6-1 and TRBJ2-7; 8 bases agree with TRBD1. This CDR3 contains 14 residues. CDR1 is MNHNS and CDR2 is SASEGT in the germline V gene. Trimming took 1 base from V and 4 from J; bases not matched to a gene: 3. In DNA form, the CDR3 reads TGTGCCAGCAGTGAAGGGACAGGGTTTTACGAGCAGTACTTC. Translating gives CASSEGTGFYEQYF.

This clone was seen only a few times. The chain couples TRBV5-1 to TRBJ1-2; D unresolved. V was clipped by 4 bases and J by 4 bases, with 11 bases between them. Per the germline V gene, CDR1 is SGHRS and CDR2 is YFSETQ. The CDR3 length is 13 residues. The CDR3 bases are TGCGCCAGCAGCAATGGACGGTTCTATGGCTACACCTTC. Amino acids: CASSNGRFYGYTF.

This chain connects TRBV10-3 to TRBJ2-2; D is undetermined. The germline V gene has CDR1 ENHRY and CDR2 SYGVKD. Trimming cost V 7 bases and J 7 bases, with 13 bases left between them. This CDR3 contains 13 residues. CDR3 nucleotide sequence: TGTGCCATCACCGATATAGGTGGCGGGGAGCTGTTTTTT. Protein: CAITDIGGGELFF.

This rearrangement joins TRBV3-1 (or the pseudogene TRBV3-2) to TRBJ1-2; D may be TRBD1 (6 bases). The germline V gene encodes CDR1 LGHDT and CDR2 YNNKEL (reference sequence). Between the trimmed V and J ends, which lost 6 bases and 7 bases, there was a span of 18 bases. The CDR3 contains 14 residues. The CDR3 bases are TGTGCCAGCAGTCCGATTCAGGGGAGCGGTGGCTACACCTTC. This gives the protein CASSPIQGSGGYTF.

This clone has a single count. In DNA form, the CDR3 reads TGTGCCAGCAGTTACTCGGCAGGATTAAACTACGAGCAGTACTTC. It is translated as CASSYSAGLNYEQYF. The chain has TRBV6-5 and TRBJ2-7; no firm D call. CDR3 length: 15 amino acids. Germline V lookup: CDR1 MNHEY, CDR2 SVGAGI. The V and J ends lost 0 bases and 3 bases respectively, with 12 bases between them.

The chain has TRBV18 and TRBJ2-7; maybe TRBD1 (5 bases). The ends were cut back, 6 bases at V and 2 bases at J, with 17 bases in the middle. The germline V gene encodes CDR1 KGHSH and CDR2 LQKENI. The CDR3 runs 15 residues. CDR3 residues: CASSLTSDRTYEQYF. CDR3 in DNA: TGTGCCAGCTCTCTCACCTCCGACAGAACCTACGAGCAGTACTTC. The variable domain in full, with the rest retrieved from reference TRBV18 and TRBJ2-7, is NAGVMQNPRHLVRRRGQEARLRCSPMKGHSHVYWYRQLPEEGLKFMVYLQKENIIDESGMPKERFSAEFPKEGPSILRIQQVVRGDSAAYFCASSLTSDRTYEQYFGPGTRLTVT.

The chain links TRBV12-5 to TRBJ2-3, with 7 bases fitting TRBD2. The junction had 4 bases not matched to a gene; V was cut back by 1 base and J by 0 bases. CDR1 is LGHNT, CDR2 FRNRAP, per germline. CDR3 length: 16 amino acids. The CDR3 loop reads CASGLGAGLSTDTQYF. The CDR3 DNA follows: TGTGCTAGTGGTTTGGGAGCGGGGTTAAGCACAGATACGCAGTATTTT.

The chain links TRBV29-1 to TRBJ2-5, with 7 bases that match TRBD1. The J segment lost 5 bases and the V segment lost 4 bases, leaving 4 bases of the junction unmatched. The CDR3 consists of 12 residues. Germline CDR1 reads SQVTM; CDR2 reads ANQGSEA. This CDR3 is CSVVEGAETQYF. CDR3 sequence (DNA): TGCAGCGTTGTTGAGGGGGCTGAGACCCAGTACTTC.